The 8 T cell receptor beta chains presented below share a single source sample, sequenced in a study of blood T cell repertoires in COVID-19. The method was immunoSEQ multiplex PCR; TCRdb's version includes in-frame clones alone and lacks a portion of them. The data hold 150,000 to 180,000 clones, with less than 90% observed a single time. The sample comprised peripheral blood. These receptors all come from a woman aged 70-85 years with acute or convalescent COVID-19.

The J gene is TRBJ1-3, the V gene TRBV15, with D maybe TRBD1 (5 bases). The CDR3 has 13 residues. Per the germline V gene, CDR1 is LNHNV and CDR2 is YYDKDF (reference sequence). V was cut by 4 bases and J by 4 bases, with 8 bases left in between. The CDR3 DNA sequence: TGTGCCACCAGCATCAGACAGGGAAACACCATATATTTT. Residues: CATSIRQGNTIYF. Filled out from reference TRBV15 and TRBJ1-3, the complete variable domain reads DAMVIQNPRYQVTQFGKPVTLSCSQTLNHNVMYWYQQKSSQAPKLLFHYYDKDFNNEADTPDNFQSRRPNTSFCFLDIRSPGLGDTAMYLCATSIRQGNTIYFGEGSWLTVV.

This clone appeared a single time. J is TRBJ1-1 and V is TRBV3-1 (or the pseudogene TRBV3-2); the D is unclear. CDR3 length: 13 residues. Germline V CDR1 and CDR2: LGHDT, YNNKEL (reference sequence). V was pared by 1 base and J by 1 base, with 4 bases between. In nucleotides, the CDR3 is TGTGCCAGCAGCCAAGCCGGGAACACTGAAGCTTTCTTT. Amino acids: CASSQAGNTEAFF.

This clone has a handful of counts. CDR3 coding DNA: TGCGCCAGCAGCTCGACAGGGGGCTCTAATGAAAAACTGTTTTTT. Its translation: CASSSTGGSNEKLFF. The V and J genes are TRBV5-1 and TRBJ1-4, with 10 bases matching TRBD1. This CDR3 has 15 amino acids. Germline CDR1 is SGHRS and CDR2 is YFSETQ. V dropped 3 bases and J dropped 3; count of bases not matched to a gene: 2.

This rearrangement joins TRBV4-2 to TRBJ2-5; 13 bases agree with TRBD2. The CDR3 is made up of 17 amino acids. The germline CDR1 and CDR2 sequences are LGHNA and YNFKEQ. The J segment lost 7 bases and the V segment lost 1 base, leaving 9 bases of the junction unmatched. In DNA, the CDR3 is TGTGCCAGCAGCCAAGGACTAGCGGGGGGCACGTGGGGGACCCAGTACTTC. It codes for CASSQGLAGGTWGTQYF.

The chain uses TRBV7-6 and TRBJ1-4, with D tentatively TRBD1 (6 bases). Germline loops: CDR1 SGHVS, CDR2 FNYEAQ. Trimming cost V 5 bases and J 7 bases, with 20 bases left between them. The CDR3 is 16 residues long. The CDR3 loop reads CASSPNGQPGGEKLFF. In DNA, the CDR3 is TGTGCCAGCAGCCCCAATGGACAGCCCGGCGGTGAAAAACTGTTTTTT.

In this sample, this clone turned up once. In DNA, the CDR3 is TGTGCCAGCAACCGAATGGGGCAAAGTTATAATTCACCCCTCCACTTT. Its protein is CASNRMGQSYNSPLHF. The V call is TRBV7-9, the J call TRBJ1-6, with a weak D call TRBD1 (5 bases). The CDR3 is made up of 16 amino acids. The V and J ends lost 7 bases and 4 bases respectively, with 17 bases between them. CDR1 and CDR2 from the germline V gene are SEHNR and FQNEAQ (reference sequence).

The V call is TRBV2, the J call TRBJ1-2; 7 bases align to TRBD1. V lost 7 bases and J lost 6; bases outside the gene matches: 14. Germline-derived CDR1 and CDR2 are SNHLY and FYNNEI. This CDR3 has 15 residues. In DNA, the CDR3 is TGTGCCAGCAATACCCAGGGGGGTCTCCTAAATGGCTACACCTTC. It translates to CASNTQGGLLNGYTF.

This clone was seen just once. V is TRBV30 and J is TRBJ1-6; D gene unclear. The germline V gene encodes CDR1 GTSNPN and CDR2 SVGIG (reference sequence). The V end lost 4 bases, the J end lost 0 bases, and 10 bases lay between the germline ends. There are 15 residues in the CDR3. CDR3 protein: CAWKFGSSYNSPLHF. The CDR3 nucleotides are TGTGCCTGGAAGTTCGGGAGCTCCTATAATTCACCCCTCCACTTT.